These 5 T cell receptor beta chains share one sample of origin, sequenced in a study of OX40 agonist ivuxolimab in advanced cancers. Libraries were prepared through the immunoSEQ multiplex PCR assay. Here the immuneACCESS table is served through TCRdb, limited to in-frame sequences with V and J called. Missing clones are a known gap in these copies; in checked studies unresolved V genes cover under half, and the rest lacks a known reason. The sample table records about 91,000 clones; roughly 89% of these occur just once. Approximately 0.54% of the sample comes from the top ten. Sequenced material: CD4+ or CD8+ T cells sorted from blood, taken in a trial of the OX40 agonist ivuxolimab. The receptor set was obtained from an adult with an advanced solid tumor such as melanoma, head and neck, liver or kidney cancer.

The V gene is TRBV6-5, the J gene TRBJ2-7; D remains unclear. V was trimmed by 6 bases and J by 0 bases, leaving 6 bases between them. The V gene's germline CDR1 is MNHEY and CDR2 SVGAGI. The CDR3 is 12 amino acids. The CDR3 loop is CASRRSSYEQYF. The CDR3 region has the DNA TGTGCCAGCAGGAGGAGCTCCTACGAGCAGTACTTC.

This clone was detected only a few times. This chain joins TRBV19 and TRBJ2-1, with D unclear. Trimming took 0 bases from V and 0 from J, leaving 15 bases between them. CDR1 LNHDA and CDR2 SQIVND come from the germline V gene (reference sequence). This CDR3 comprises 18 residues. CDR3 DNA sequence: TGTGCCAGTAGTATAGATTTCAGTGGGGTGAGCTCCTACAATGAGCAGTTCTTC. Protein: CASSIDFSGVSSYNEQFF.

This clone has just one count. This chain joins TRBV5-4 and TRBJ2-5, with a weak D call TRBD2 (7 bases). There are 15 residues in the CDR3. Trimming removed 6 bases at V and 5 bases at J, with 20 bases between. Germline CDR1 SGHNT, CDR2 YYREEE (reference sequence). The CDR3 DNA follows: TGTGCCAGCACACTGTCTAGGGGGGGGGCCGAGACCCAGTACTTC. It translates to CASTLSRGGAETQYF.

This clone occurred once. The rearrangement uses TRBV11-1 and TRBJ1-1; 8 nucleotides agree with TRBD1. Germline V gene lookup returns CDR1 SGHAT and CDR2 FQDESV (reference sequence). Trimming cost V 4 bases and J 1 base; bases outside gene matches: 2. There are 14 residues in the CDR3. The chain's CDR3 is CASSWTGSNTEAFF. CDR3 in DNA: TGTGCCAGCAGCTGGACAGGGTCGAACACTGAAGCTTTCTTT.

The J gene is TRBJ1-4, the V gene TRBV28; TRBD1 matches at 12 bases. This CDR3 is built from 18 residues. V gave up 3 bases and J gave up 8 bases; unmatched junction bases: 13. CDR1 and CDR2 from the germline V gene are MDHEN and SYDVKM. The CDR3 DNA is TGTGCCAGCAGTTTGTGGACCGGGACAGGGGGCTCGGAGGAAAAACTGTTTTTT. Its protein product is CASSLWTGTGGSEEKLFF.